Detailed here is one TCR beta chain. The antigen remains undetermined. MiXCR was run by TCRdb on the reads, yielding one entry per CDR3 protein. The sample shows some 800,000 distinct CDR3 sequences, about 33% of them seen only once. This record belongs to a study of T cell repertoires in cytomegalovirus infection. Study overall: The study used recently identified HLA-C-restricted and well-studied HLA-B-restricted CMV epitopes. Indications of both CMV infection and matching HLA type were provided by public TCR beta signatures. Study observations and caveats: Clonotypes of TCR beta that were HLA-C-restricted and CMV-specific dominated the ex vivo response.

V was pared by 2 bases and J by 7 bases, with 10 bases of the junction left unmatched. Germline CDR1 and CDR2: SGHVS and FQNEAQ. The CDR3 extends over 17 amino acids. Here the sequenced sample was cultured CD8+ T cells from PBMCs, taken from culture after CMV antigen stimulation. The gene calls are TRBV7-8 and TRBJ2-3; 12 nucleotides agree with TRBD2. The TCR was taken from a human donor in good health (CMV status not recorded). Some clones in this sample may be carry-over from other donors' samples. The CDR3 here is CASSLSPSGGARYTQYF. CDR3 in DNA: TGTGCCAGCAGCTTATCTCCTAGCGGGGGGGCCAGGTATACGCAGTATTTT.